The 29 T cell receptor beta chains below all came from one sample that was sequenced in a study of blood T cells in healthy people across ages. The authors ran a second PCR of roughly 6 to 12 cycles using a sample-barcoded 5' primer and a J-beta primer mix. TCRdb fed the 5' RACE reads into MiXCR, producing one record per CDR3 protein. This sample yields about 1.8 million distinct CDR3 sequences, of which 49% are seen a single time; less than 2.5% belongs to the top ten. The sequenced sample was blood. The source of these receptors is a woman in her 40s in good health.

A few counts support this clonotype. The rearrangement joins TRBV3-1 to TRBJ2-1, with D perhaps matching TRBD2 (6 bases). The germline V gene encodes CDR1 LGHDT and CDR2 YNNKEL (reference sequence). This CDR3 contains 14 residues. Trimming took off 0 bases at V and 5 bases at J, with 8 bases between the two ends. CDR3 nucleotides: TGTGCCAGCAGCCAAGAGGACTACAACAATGAGCAGTTCTTC. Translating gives CASSQEDYNNEQFF.

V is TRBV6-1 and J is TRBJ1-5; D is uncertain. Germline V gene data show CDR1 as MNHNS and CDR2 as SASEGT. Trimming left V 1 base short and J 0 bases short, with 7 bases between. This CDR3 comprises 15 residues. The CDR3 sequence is CASSEVLYSNQPQHF. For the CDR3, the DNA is TGTGCCAGCAGTGAAGTCCTCTATAGCAATCAGCCCCAGCATTTT.

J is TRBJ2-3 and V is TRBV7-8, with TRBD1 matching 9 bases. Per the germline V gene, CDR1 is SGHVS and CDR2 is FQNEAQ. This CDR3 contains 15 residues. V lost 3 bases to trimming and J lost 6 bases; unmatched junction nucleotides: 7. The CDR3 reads CASSFIGTGYDTQYF. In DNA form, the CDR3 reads TGTGCCAGCAGCTTTATAGGGACAGGGTATGATACGCAGTATTTT.

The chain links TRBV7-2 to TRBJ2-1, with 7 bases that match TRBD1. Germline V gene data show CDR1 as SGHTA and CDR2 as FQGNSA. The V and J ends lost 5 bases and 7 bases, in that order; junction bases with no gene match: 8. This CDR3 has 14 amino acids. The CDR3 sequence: CASSSDRVRNEQFF. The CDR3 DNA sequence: TGTGCCAGCAGCAGTGACAGGGTAAGAAATGAGCAGTTCTTC. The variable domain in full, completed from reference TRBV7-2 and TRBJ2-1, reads GAGVSQSPSNKVTEKGKDVELRCDPISGHTALYWYRQSLGQGLEFLIYFQGNSAPDKSGLPSDRFSAERTGGSVSTLTIQRTQQEDSAVYLCASSSDRVRNEQFFGPGTRLTVL.

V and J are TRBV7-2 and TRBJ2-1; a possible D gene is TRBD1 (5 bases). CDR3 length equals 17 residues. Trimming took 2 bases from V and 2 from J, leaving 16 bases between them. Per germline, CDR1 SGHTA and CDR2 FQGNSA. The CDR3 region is CASSLIGSRVTYNEQFF. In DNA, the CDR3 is TGTGCCAGCAGCTTAATAGGGTCCAGGGTAACCTACAATGAGCAGTTCTTC.

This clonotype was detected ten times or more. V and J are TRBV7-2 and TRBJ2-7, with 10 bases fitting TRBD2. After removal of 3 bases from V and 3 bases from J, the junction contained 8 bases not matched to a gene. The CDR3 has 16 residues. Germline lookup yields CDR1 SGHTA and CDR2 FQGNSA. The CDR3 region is CASSLGASGGDYEQYF. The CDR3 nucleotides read TGTGCCAGCAGCTTGGGGGCTAGCGGGGGAGACTACGAGCAGTACTTC.

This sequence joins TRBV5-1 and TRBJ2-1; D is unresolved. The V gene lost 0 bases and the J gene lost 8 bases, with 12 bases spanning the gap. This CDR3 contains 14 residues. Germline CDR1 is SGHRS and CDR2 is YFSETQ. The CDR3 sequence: CASSLARMDDEQFF. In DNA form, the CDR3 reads TGCGCCAGCAGCTTGGCCAGGATGGACGATGAGCAGTTCTTC.

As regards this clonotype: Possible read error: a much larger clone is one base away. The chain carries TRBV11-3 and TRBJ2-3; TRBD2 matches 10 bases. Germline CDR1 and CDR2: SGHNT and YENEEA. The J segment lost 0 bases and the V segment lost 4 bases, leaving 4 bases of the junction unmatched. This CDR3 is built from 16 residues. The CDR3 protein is CASSSGLADSTDTQYF. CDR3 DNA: TGTGCCAGCAGCTCCGGACTAGCGGATAGCACAGATACGCAGTATTTT.

The DNA for the CDR3 is TGTGCCAGCAGTCAAACTAGCGGACCCACCGGGGAGCTGTTTTTT. This encodes CASSQTSGPTGELFF. The chain combines TRBV6-2 or TRBV6-3 with TRBJ2-2; the match to TRBD2 covers 8 bases. Per the germline V gene, CDR1 is MNHEY and CDR2 is SVGEGT. CDR3 length: 15 amino acids. V lost 5 bases, J lost 4 bases, and 6 bases stayed unmatched.

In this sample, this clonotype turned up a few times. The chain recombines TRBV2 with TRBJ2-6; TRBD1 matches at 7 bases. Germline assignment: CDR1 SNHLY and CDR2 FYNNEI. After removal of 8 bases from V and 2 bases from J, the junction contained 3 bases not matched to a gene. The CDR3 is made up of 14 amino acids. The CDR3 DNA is TGTGCCAGCGTAGGACAGGCTGGGGCCAACGTCCTGACTTTC. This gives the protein CASVGQAGANVLTF.

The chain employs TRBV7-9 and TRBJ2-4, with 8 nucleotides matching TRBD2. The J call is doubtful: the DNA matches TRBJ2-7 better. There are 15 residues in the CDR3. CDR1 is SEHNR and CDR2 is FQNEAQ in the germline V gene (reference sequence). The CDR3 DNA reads TGTGCCAGCAGCTTAGTTACCGGGGGGGCCTACGAGCAGTACTTC. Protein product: CASSLVTGGAYEQYF.

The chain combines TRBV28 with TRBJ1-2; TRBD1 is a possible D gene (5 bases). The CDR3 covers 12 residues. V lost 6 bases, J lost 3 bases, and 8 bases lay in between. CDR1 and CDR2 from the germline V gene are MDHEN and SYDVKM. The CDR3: CASRAGHYGYTF. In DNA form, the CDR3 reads TGTGCCAGCAGGGCAGGGCACTATGGCTACACCTTC.

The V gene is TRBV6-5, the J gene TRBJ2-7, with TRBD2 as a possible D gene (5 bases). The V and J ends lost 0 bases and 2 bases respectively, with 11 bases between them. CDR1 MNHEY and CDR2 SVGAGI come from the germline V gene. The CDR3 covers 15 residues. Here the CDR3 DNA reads TGTGCCAGCAGTTACTCAGCGGCAGAGACCTACGAGCAGTACTTC. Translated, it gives CASSYSAAETYEQYF.

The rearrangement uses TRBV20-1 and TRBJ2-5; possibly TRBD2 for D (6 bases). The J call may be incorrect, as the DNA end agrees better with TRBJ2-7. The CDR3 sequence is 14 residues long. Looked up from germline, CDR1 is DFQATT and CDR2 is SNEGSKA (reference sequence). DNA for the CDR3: TGCAGTGCTAGAGAGGGGGGACTTTACTACGAGCAGTACTTC. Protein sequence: CSAREGGLYYEQYF.

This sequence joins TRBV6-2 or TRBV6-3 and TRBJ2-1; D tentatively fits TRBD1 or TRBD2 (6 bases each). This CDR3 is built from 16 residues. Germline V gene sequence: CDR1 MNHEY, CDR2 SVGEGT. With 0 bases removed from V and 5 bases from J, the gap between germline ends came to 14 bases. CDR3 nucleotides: TGTGCCAGCAGTTACTCACGGGGGCTCCGGGACAATGAGCAGTTCTTC. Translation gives CASSYSRGLRDNEQFF.

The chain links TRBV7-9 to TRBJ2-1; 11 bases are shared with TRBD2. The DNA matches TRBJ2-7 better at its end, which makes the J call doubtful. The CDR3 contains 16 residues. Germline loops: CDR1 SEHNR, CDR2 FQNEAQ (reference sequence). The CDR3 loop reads CASSLKGLAVDNEQYF. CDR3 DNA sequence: TGTGCCAGCAGCCTAAAGGGACTAGCGGTCGACAATGAGCAGTACTTC.

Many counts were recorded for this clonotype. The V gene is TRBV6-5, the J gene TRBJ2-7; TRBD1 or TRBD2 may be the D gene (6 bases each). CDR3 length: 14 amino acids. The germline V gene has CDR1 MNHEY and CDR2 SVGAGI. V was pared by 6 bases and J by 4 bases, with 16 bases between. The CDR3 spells CASSPVGGWYEQYF. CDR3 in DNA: TGTGCCAGCAGCCCCGTCGGGGGCTGGTACGAGCAGTACTTC.

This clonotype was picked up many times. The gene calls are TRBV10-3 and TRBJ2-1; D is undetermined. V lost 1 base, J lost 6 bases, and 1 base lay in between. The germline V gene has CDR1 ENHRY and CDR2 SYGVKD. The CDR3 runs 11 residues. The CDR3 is CAISEFNEQFF. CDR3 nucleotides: TGTGCCATCAGTGAGTTCAATGAGCAGTTCTTC.

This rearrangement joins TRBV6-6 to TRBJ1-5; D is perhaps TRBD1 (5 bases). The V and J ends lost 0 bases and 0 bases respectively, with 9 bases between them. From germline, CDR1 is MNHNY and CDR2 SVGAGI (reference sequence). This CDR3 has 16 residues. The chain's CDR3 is CASSYSHRYSNQPQHF. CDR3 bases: TGTGCCAGCAGTTACTCGCACAGGTATAGCAATCAGCCCCAGCATTTT.

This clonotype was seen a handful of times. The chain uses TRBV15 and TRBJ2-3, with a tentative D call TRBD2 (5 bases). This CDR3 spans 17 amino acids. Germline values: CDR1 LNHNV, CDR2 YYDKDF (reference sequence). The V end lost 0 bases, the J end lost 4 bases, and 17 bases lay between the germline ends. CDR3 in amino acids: CATSRDLIGRRADTQYF. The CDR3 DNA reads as TGTGCCACCAGCAGAGATCTTATAGGGCGGCGGGCAGATACGCAGTATTTT. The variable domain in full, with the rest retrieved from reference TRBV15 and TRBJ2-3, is DAMVIQNPRYQVTQFGKPVTLSCSQTLNHNVMYWYQQKSSQAPKLLFHYYDKDFNNEADTPDNFQSRRPNTSFCFLDIRSPGLGDTAMYLCATSRDLIGRRADTQYFGPGTRLTVL.

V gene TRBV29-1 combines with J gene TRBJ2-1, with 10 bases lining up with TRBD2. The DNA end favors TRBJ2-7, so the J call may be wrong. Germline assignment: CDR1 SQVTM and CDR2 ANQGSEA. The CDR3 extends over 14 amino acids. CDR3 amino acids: CSVVDSGGTNEQYF. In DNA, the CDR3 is TGCAGCGTTGTAGATAGCGGGGGGACCAATGAGCAGTACTTC.

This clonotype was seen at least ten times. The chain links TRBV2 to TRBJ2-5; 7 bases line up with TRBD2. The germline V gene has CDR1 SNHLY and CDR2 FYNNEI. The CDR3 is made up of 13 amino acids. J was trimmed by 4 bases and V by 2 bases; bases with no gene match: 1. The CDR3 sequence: CASSEWEGETQYF. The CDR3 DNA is TGTGCCAGCAGTGAATGGGAGGGAGAGACCCAGTACTTC. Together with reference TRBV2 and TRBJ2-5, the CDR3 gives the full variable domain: EPEVTQTPSHQVTQMGQEVILRCVPISNHLYFYWYRQILGQKVEFLVSFYNNEISEKSEIFDDQFSVERPDGSNFTLKIRSTKLEDSAMYFCASSEWEGETQYFGPGTRLLVL.

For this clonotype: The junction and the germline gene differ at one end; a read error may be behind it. CDR3 protein: CASSTQGAHYTEQFF. In DNA, the CDR3 is TGTGCCAGCAGTACCCAGGGGGCCCACTACACTGAGCAGTTCTTC. The V gene is TRBV6-2 or TRBV6-3, the J gene TRBJ2-1; 8 bases match TRBD1. The CDR3 is 15 amino acids. CDR1 and CDR2 from the germline V gene are MNHEY and SVGEGT.

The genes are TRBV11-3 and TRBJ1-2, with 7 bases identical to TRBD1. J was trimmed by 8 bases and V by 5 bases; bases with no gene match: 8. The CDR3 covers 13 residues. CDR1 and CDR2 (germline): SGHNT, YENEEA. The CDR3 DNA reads TGTGCCAGCAGCCTCACAGGGGACGTGGGCTACACCTTC. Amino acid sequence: CASSLTGDVGYTF.

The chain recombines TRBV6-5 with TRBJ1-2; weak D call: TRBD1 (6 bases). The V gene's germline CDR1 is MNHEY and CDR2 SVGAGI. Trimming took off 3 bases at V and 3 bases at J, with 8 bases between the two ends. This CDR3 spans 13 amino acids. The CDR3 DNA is TGTGCCAGCAGTTATAGGACAGACTATGGCTACACCTTC. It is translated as CASSYRTDYGYTF.

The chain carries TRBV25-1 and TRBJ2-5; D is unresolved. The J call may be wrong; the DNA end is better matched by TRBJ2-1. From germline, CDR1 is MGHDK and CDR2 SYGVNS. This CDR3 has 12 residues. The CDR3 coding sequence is TGTGCCAGCAGTGAATTTTCAGAGACCCAGTTCTTC. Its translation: CASSEFSETQFF.

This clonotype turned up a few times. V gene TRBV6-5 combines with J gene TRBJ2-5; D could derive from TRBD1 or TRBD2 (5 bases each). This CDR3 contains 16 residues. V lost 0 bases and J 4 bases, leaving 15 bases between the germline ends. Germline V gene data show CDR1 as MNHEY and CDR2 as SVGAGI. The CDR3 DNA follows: TGTGCCAGCAGTTACTCGAAAATTCCAGGGAGAGAGACCCAGTACTTC. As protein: CASSYSKIPGRETQYF.

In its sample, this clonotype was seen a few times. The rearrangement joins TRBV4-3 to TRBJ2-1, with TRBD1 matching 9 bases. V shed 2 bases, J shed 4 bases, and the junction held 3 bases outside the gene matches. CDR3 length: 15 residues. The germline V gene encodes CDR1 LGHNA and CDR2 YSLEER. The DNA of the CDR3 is TGCGCCAGCAGCCAACCGGACAGGGGTTACAATGAGCAGTTCTTC. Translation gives CASSQPDRGYNEQFF.

The CDR3 spells CASSRTGVDSPLHF. In nucleotides, the CDR3 is TGTGCCAGCAGCAGGACAGGGGTGGATTCACCCCTCCACTTT. The chain links TRBV5-5 to TRBJ1-6; 9 nucleotides match TRBD1. Germline assignment: CDR1 SGHKS and CDR2 YYEKEE (reference sequence). The trim removed 4 bases at V and 8 bases at J, leaving 4 bases unmatched. The CDR3 spans 14 residues.